The source of this TCR beta chain is a study of metastatic and nonmetastatic thyroid tumors. Study-level information: It was across blood and tumor or nodule tissue from malignant and benign thyroid patients that repertoires were compared.

TCRdb re-called clones from the PCR reads using MiXCR. The sample contains 84,000 or so clones, approximately 9% of which appear only once. This clone was found many times. Trimming took off 0 bases at V and 4 bases at J, with 19 bases between the two ends. CDR1 and CDR2 (germline): SGDLS, YYNGEE. This CDR3 has 17 amino acids. Thyroid surgery was performed in patients who had received no treatment beforehand. Sample: blood. The TCR was taken from a female donor with papillary thyroid cancer or a benign thyroid nodule (not recorded which). Some clones in this sample may be carry-over from other donors' samples. This chain connects TRBV9 to TRBJ1-1, with D unresolved. This chain's CDR3 is CASSVVASGPPGTEAFF. The CDR3 DNA reads TGTGCCAGCAGCGTAGTCGCTTCCGGCCCCCCGGGCACTGAAGCTTTCTTT.